These 21 T cell receptor beta chains were all obtained from the same sample, sequenced in a study of sequential checkpoint blockade in melanoma. Described treatment: randomized to nivolumab then ipilimumab (arm A) or the reverse (arm B). This table comes from immunoSEQ multiplex PCR, and its TCRdb copy is limited to in-frame clones, with some not included. Here the sample spans roughly 4,700 clones, roughly 21% being singletons. Specimen: tumor tissue (inferred from file names), collected from a patient given nivolumab and ipilimumab in sequence. The origin of the receptors is a human donor with melanoma.

This clone was seen more than once but under ten times. CDR3 loop: CASSFGGQGGYEQYF. CDR3 nucleotides: TGTGCCAGCAGCTTCGGCGGACAGGGAGGCTACGAGCAGTACTTC. This rearrangement joins TRBV11-3 to TRBJ2-7, with 8 nucleotides matching TRBD1. CDR3 length equals 15 residues. Germline V gene sequence: CDR1 SGHNT, CDR2 YENEEA. Unmatched junction bases numbered 7, after V lost 3 bases and J lost 3 bases.

The genes are TRBV19 and TRBJ1-4, with 8 bases identical to TRBD1. This CDR3 comprises 14 residues. J was trimmed by 3 bases and V by 7 bases; bases with no gene match: 4. The germline gives CDR1 LNHDA, CDR2 SQIVND (reference sequence). CDR3 in amino acids: CASTTGGSNEKLFF. Here the CDR3 DNA reads TGTGCCAGTACCACAGGGGGATCTAATGAAAAACTGTTTTTT.

CDR3 bases: TGTGCCAGCAGTAAAACTAGCGGGAGGGCCGAAAATGAGCAGTTCTTC. Residues: CASSKTSGRAENEQFF. J is TRBJ2-1 and V is TRBV11-3; 13 bases are a match to TRBD2. Per the germline V gene, CDR1 is SGHNT and CDR2 is YENEEA. The CDR3 length is 16 residues. V dropped 6 bases and J dropped 7; count of bases not matched to a gene: 9. The entire variable domain, with the rest obtained from reference TRBV11-3 and TRBJ2-1, is as follows: EAGVVQSPRYKIIEKKQPVAFWCNPISGHNTLYWYLQNLGQGPELLIRYENEEAVDDSQLPKDRFSAERLKGVDSTLKIQPAELGDSAVYLCASSKTSGRAENEQFFGPGTRLTVL.

The chain links TRBV6-7 to TRBJ1-4, with no clear D. TRBV6-7 is assigned to the ORF class and has an uncertain function. The V end was cut by 4 bases, the J end by 0 bases, with 12 bases between. There are 16 residues in the CDR3. The CDR3 here is CASSSGLGTTNEKLFF. The CDR3 DNA is TGTGCCAGCAGTTCCGGCCTTGGGACAACTAATGAAAAACTGTTTTTT.

Judged by abundance, this clone is medium-sized. The rearrangement links TRBV9 to TRBJ1-4; the D is unclear. V gave up 0 bases and J gave up 2 bases, with 8 bases separating them. The germline V gene encodes CDR1 SGDLS and CDR2 YYNGEE. This CDR3 is built from 15 residues. The CDR3 is CASSVGGGTNEKLFF. DNA of the CDR3: TGTGCCAGCAGCGTAGGCGGCGGCACTAATGAAAAACTGTTTTTT.

The J gene is TRBJ2-5, the V gene TRBV30; the match to TRBD1 covers 7 bases. Germline V CDR1 and CDR2: GTSNPN, SVGIG (reference sequence). This CDR3 is 12 amino acids long. V shed 2 bases and J 3 bases; nucleotides not matched to a gene: 0. The CDR3 nucleotides are TGTGCCTGGAGTCAGGGGGAAGAGACCCAGTACTTC. This gives the protein CAWSQGEETQYF.

The chain recombines TRBV25-1 with TRBJ1-3; D is possibly TRBD1 (5 bases). This CDR3 is built from 12 residues. The germline V gene encodes CDR1 MGHDK and CDR2 SYGVNS. V was cut by 3 bases and J by 6 bases, with 6 bases left in between. The CDR3 region has the DNA TGTGCCAGCAGTGAGGGGCTAAACACCATATATTTT. Translated: CASSEGLNTIYF.

The chain links TRBV28 to TRBJ2-4; unclear D gene. Germline V CDR1 and CDR2: MDHEN, SYDVKM. The CDR3 totals 14 residues. Trimming cost V 6 bases and J 7 bases, with 16 bases left between them. The CDR3 sequence is CASSERPRWNIQYF. CDR3 coding DNA: TGTGCCAGCAGCGAGCGACCCAGGTGGAACATTCAGTACTTC.

The chain links TRBV12-5 to TRBJ1-2; 8 bases match TRBD1. Trimming removed 5 bases from V and 5 bases from J; junction bases left unmatched: 7. The CDR3 covers 14 residues. CDR1 is LGHNT, CDR2 FRNRAP, per germline. The chain's CDR3 is CASGTADRVYGYTF. CDR3 DNA sequence: TGTGCTAGTGGTACCGCGGACAGGGTATATGGCTACACCTTC.

The chain links TRBV5-1 to TRBJ1-2, with D possibly being TRBD1 (5 bases). Trimming stripped 5 bases from V and 8 bases from J, with 19 bases between. Germline-derived CDR1 and CDR2 are SGHRS and YFSETQ. The CDR3 has 14 residues. CDR3 bases: TGCGCCAGCAGATTAGCAAGGGGTTGGGGCGGCTACACCTTC. It specifies CASRLARGWGGYTF.

The CDR3 DNA follows: TGCAGCGTCCCCCGCGGGCCGGGCTACAATGAGCAGTTCTTC. It is translated as CSVPRGPGYNEQFF. V and J are TRBV29-1 and TRBJ2-1, with D possibly being TRBD2 (5 bases). The germline CDR1 and CDR2 sequences are SQVTM and ANQGSEA. This CDR3 is built from 14 residues. V was pared by 6 bases and J by 3 bases, with 15 bases between.

This clone was found many times. The CDR3 loop is CASSLDSMAQGTQYF. The CDR3 DNA follows: TGTGCCAGCAGCTTGGATTCGATGGCCCAGGGTACGCAGTATTTT. This rearrangement joins TRBV11-3 to TRBJ2-3; maybe TRBD1 (5 bases). Germline CDR1 and CDR2: SGHNT and YENEEA. Trimming took off 3 bases at V and 8 bases at J, with 18 bases between the two ends. The CDR3 covers 15 residues.

This clone was seen more than once but under ten times. The DNA for the CDR3 is TGTGCCAGCAGCGACAGGAGCATGAACACTGAAGCTTTCTTT. Encoded protein: CASSDRSMNTEAFF. The V call is TRBV6-8, the J call TRBJ1-1; maybe TRBD1 (6 bases). Germline lookup yields CDR1 MNHGY and CDR2 SAAAGT. There are 14 residues in the CDR3. V was trimmed by 6 bases and J by 0 bases, leaving 11 bases between them.

This clone is medium-sized (0.01 to 0.1%) within its sample. The rearrangement joins TRBV9 to TRBJ2-1; TRBD2 is a possible D gene (5 bases). The CDR3 length is 16 residues. Per germline, CDR1 SGDLS and CDR2 YYNGEE. V lost 4 bases and J lost 0, with 14 bases in between. The CDR3 nucleotides are TGTGCCAGCAGCATGAGCGGTTTTTTCTCCTACAATGAGCAGTTCTTC. This codes for CASSMSGFFSYNEQFF.

The chain joins TRBV6-8 to TRBJ2-2; a possible D gene is TRBD2 (5 bases). Between the trimmed V and J ends, which lost 6 bases and 10 bases, there was a span of 15 bases. CDR3 size: 13 residues. Germline V gene data show CDR1 as MNHGY and CDR2 as SAAAGT. CDR3 sequence: CASRGSWEAELFF. In nucleotides, the CDR3 is TGTGCCAGCAGGGGGAGTTGGGAAGCGGAGCTGTTTTTT.

The rearrangement links TRBV28 to TRBJ1-3; unclear D gene. The V end was cut by 5 bases, the J end by 2 bases, with 10 bases between. CDR3 length: 14 residues. Germline V gene lookup returns CDR1 MDHEN and CDR2 SYDVKM. The CDR3 nucleotides read TGTGCCAGCAGTCCTGCGAGGGCTGGAAACACCATATATTTT. It is translated as CASSPARAGNTIYF. The full variable domain, completed using reference TRBV28 and TRBJ1-3, is DVKVTQSSRYLVKRTGEKVFLECVQDMDHENMFWYRQDPGLGLRLIYFSYDVKMKEKGDIPEGYSVSREKKERFSLILESASTNQTSMYLCASSPARAGNTIYFGEGSWLTVV.

The chain uses TRBV5-1 and TRBJ1-6, with TRBD1 as a possible D gene (6 bases). Germline V gives CDR1 SGHRS, CDR2 YFSETQ. V was clipped by 3 bases and J by 6 bases, with 10 bases between them. The length of the CDR3 is 14 residues. CDR3 sequence: CASSSGQINSPLHF. CDR3 sequence (DNA): TGCGCCAGCAGCTCCGGACAGATTAATTCACCCCTCCACTTT.

The chain is built from TRBV19 and TRBJ2-7; D tentatively reads TRBD1 or TRBD2 (5 bases each). The germline CDR1 and CDR2 sequences are LNHDA and SQIVND (reference sequence). The V and J ends lost 1 base and 1 base respectively, with 11 bases between them. The CDR3 has 15 residues. CDR3 sequence reads: CASSIVGTGSYEQYF. The CDR3 nucleotides are TGTGCCAGTAGTATAGTTGGGACCGGGTCCTACGAGCAGTACTTC.

This rearrangement joins TRBV6-8 to TRBJ2-7, with TRBD1 matching 10 bases. The V gene's germline CDR1 is MNHGY and CDR2 SAAAGT. Unmatched junction bases numbered 7, after V lost 5 bases and J lost 3 bases. The CDR3 consists of 15 residues. The chain's CDR3 is CASSNDRGRSYEQYF. DNA for the CDR3: TGTGCCAGCAGTAACGACAGGGGGCGAAGCTACGAGCAGTACTTC.

This clone was seen a handful of times. The chain has TRBV9 and TRBJ1-2; D possibly corresponds to TRBD1 (6 bases). The CDR3 is 17 residues long. V was trimmed by 0 bases and J by 2 bases, leaving 17 bases between them. CDR1 and CDR2 from the germline V gene are SGDLS and YYNGEE. In DNA, the CDR3 is TGTGCCAGCAGCGTAGAGGGATACAGGGAGGACAACTATGGCTACACCTTC. This sequence encodes CASSVEGYREDNYGYTF.

This clone appeared a single time. The chain is built from TRBV5-1 and TRBJ2-3; D call uncertain. V was shortened by 0 bases and J by 1 base, with 12 bases between the two germline ends. The CDR3 loop spans 16 amino acids. The germline gives CDR1 SGHRS, CDR2 YFSETQ. Written as DNA, the CDR3 is TGCGCCAGCAGCTTGGGCGTCTCACCCGGCACAGATACGCAGTATTTT. Its protein is CASSLGVSPGTDTQYF.